This T cell receptor (beta chain) was identified in a study of T cell repertoires in cytomegalovirus infection. TCRdb re-derived calls from the reads in MiXCR, one entry per CDR3 protein. The table lists more than 200,000 distinct CDR3 sequences, roughly 9.1% of them singletons, with about 15% in the top ten. This clonotype showed up many times. CDR3 length: 16 residues. Germline lookup yields CDR1 SGHTA and CDR2 FQGNSA. The V and J ends lost 2 bases and 4 bases respectively, with 17 bases between them. The origin of this receptor is a human donor in good health (CMV status not recorded). Some clones in this sample may be carry-over from other donors' samples. V gene TRBV7-2 combines with J gene TRBJ1-2; no clear D gene. The sample comprised PBMCs. CDR3 in amino acids: CASSLISRATTYGYTF. The CDR3 DNA reads TGTGCCAGCAGCTTAATTTCAAGGGCCACGACCTATGGCTACACCTTC. Full variable domain (outside the CDR3, taken from reference TRBV7-2 and TRBJ1-2): GAGVSQSPSNKVTEKGKDVELRCDPISGHTALYWYRQSLGQGLEFLIYFQGNSAPDKSGLPSDRFSAERTGGSVSTLTIQRTQQEDSAVYLCASSLISRATTYGYTFGSGTRLTVV.